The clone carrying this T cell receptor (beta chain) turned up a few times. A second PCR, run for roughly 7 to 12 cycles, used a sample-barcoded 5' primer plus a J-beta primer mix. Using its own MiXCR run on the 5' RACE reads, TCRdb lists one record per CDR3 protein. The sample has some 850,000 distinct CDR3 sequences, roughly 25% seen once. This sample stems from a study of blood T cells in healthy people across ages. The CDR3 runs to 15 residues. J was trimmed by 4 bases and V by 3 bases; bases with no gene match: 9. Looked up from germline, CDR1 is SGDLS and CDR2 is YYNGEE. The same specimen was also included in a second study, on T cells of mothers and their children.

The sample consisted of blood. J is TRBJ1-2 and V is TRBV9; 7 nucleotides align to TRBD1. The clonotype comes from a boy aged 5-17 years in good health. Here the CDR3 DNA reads TGTGCCAGCAGCGGGACAGGCACTGAGGGCTATGGCTACACCTTC. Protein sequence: CASSGTGTEGYGYTF.